This TCR beta chain was recorded in a study of T cell responses to AZD1222 COVID-19 vaccine. CDR1 is LNHDA, CDR2 SQIVND, per germline (reference sequence). The V gene end was trimmed by 5 bases and the J gene end by 2 bases; junction bases not matched to a gene: 3. The CDR3 sequence is 14 residues long. About this clone: What it binds is not known.

Notes on the study in general: Repertoire sampling occurred only after the peak T cell response. CD4 TCRs linked to vaccination spanned spike, dominating at 160-218 and 743-854.

The repertoire was sequenced with immunoSEQ multiplex PCR; TCRdb's copy has only in-frame clones and lacks some. The sample consists of around 19,000 clones, 85% to 90% of them appearing once. The chain has TRBV19 and TRBJ1-5; the match to TRBD1 covers 7 bases. Sequences were derived from peripheral blood, sampled 28 days after the second AZD1222 dose. This TCR was sampled from an adult who received the AZD1222 COVID-19 vaccine. The DNA of the CDR3 is TGTGCCAGTAGTCCCGACAGGGGCAATCAGCCCCAGCATTTT. It translates to CASSPDRGNQPQHF. Combining the CDR3 with reference TRBV19 and TRBJ1-5 gives the whole variable domain DGGITQSPKYLFRKEGQNVTLSCEQNLNHDAMYWYRQDPGQGLRLIYYSQIVNDFQKGDIAEGYSVSREKKESFPLTVTSAQKNPTAFYLCASSPDRGNQPQHFGDGTRLSIL.